Below are 18 T cell receptor beta chains sequenced from a single sample in a study of blood T cell repertoires in COVID-19. Clones were read by immunoSEQ multiplex PCR, and TCRdb kept only the in-frame ones, dropping some. The sample lists about 190,000 clones; approximately 78% were seen once. The source material was peripheral blood. These receptors all stem from a woman of 80 years or more with active or convalescent COVID-19.

The chain has TRBV24-1 and TRBJ1-2, with D tentatively TRBD1 (6 bases). V shed 3 bases and J shed 0 bases, with 10 bases lying between them. The germline CDR1 and CDR2 sequences are KGHDR and SFDVKD. CDR3 length: 15 residues. The CDR3 region has the DNA TGTGCCACCAGTGATACAGGGCCAGCTAACTATGGCTACACCTTC. Its translation is CATSDTGPANYGYTF.

The J gene is TRBJ2-1, the V gene TRBV19; 8 nucleotides match TRBD1. Germline V gene data show CDR1 as LNHDA and CDR2 as SQIVND (reference sequence). V was pared by 6 bases and J by 3 bases, with 13 bases of the junction left unmatched. The CDR3 extends over 17 amino acids. CDR3 nucleotide sequence: TGTGCCAGTAGCCGAGGGTTCGGACAGGGAAACTACAATGAGCAGTTCTTC. It translates to CASSRGFGQGNYNEQFF.

The chain recombines TRBV19 with TRBJ2-4; D may be TRBD1 (5 bases). V gave up 2 bases and J gave up 6 bases, with 11 bases separating them. The CDR3 has 14 amino acids. Germline V CDR1 and CDR2: LNHDA, SQIVND (reference sequence). CDR3 DNA sequence: TGTGCCAGTAGTATAATAGGGGAAAGAAACATTCAGTACTTC. Its translation is CASSIIGERNIQYF.

J is TRBJ1-3 and V is TRBV7-9; the D gene is possibly TRBD1 (5 bases). Germline CDR1 SEHNR, CDR2 FQNEAQ (reference sequence). This CDR3 is 15 amino acids long. Trimming shortened V by 7 bases and J by 0 bases, and 13 bases separated the two germline ends. The DNA of the CDR3 is TGTGCCAGCACCCCGGACACTAACTCTGGAAACACCATATATTTT. Residues: CASTPDTNSGNTIYF. Using reference TRBV7-9 and TRBJ1-3 for the parts outside the CDR3, the full variable domain is DTGVSQNPRHKITKRGQNVTFRCDPISEHNRLYWYRQTLGQGPEFLTYFQNEAQLEKSRLLSDRFSAERPKGSFSTLEIQRTEQGDSAMYLCASTPDTNSGNTIYFGEGSWLTVV.

This clone came up many times. The chain couples TRBV7-2 to TRBJ2-1; D perhaps matches TRBD2 (6 bases). Deletions cut 0 bases from V and 3 bases from J, with 9 bases between. The CDR3 is made up of 15 amino acids. In germline, CDR1 is SGHTA, CDR2 FQGNSA. CDR3 loop: CASSLAVGGYNEQFF. The CDR3 DNA reads TGTGCCAGCAGCTTAGCCGTGGGGGGCTACAATGAGCAGTTCTTC.

The rearrangement uses TRBV7-9 and TRBJ1-2, with 7 bases that match TRBD1. CDR3 length: 15 amino acids. Germline V gene lookup returns CDR1 SEHNR and CDR2 FQNEAQ (reference sequence). V was pared by 5 bases and J by 7 bases, with 13 bases of the junction left unmatched. In DNA, the CDR3 is TGTGCCAGCAGCCCTGGGACAGACAAGGGTAGTGGCTACACCTTC. Encoded protein: CASSPGTDKGSGYTF.

This chain connects TRBV6-5 to TRBJ2-3; 11 nucleotides align to TRBD1. This CDR3 region has 15 residues. Trimming removed 4 bases from V and 5 bases from J; junction bases left unmatched: 5. Germline values: CDR1 MNHEY, CDR2 SVGAGI. CDR3 sequence reads: CASSWPGQGVDTQYF. The CDR3 region has the DNA TGTGCCAGCAGTTGGCCGGGACAGGGGGTAGATACGCAGTATTTT.

The gene calls are TRBV19 and TRBJ1-1, with D maybe TRBD1 (6 bases). The CDR3 is 16 amino acids. Trimming cost V 1 base and J 7 bases, with 19 bases left between them. Germline loops: CDR1 LNHDA, CDR2 SQIVND (reference sequence). CDR3 loop: CASSIGPRGGDDEAFF. The DNA of the CDR3 is TGTGCCAGTAGTATAGGGCCCAGAGGGGGGGATGATGAAGCTTTCTTT.

V is TRBV10-2 and J is TRBJ2-3, with D possibly matching TRBD2 (5 bases). CDR1 is WSHSY, CDR2 SAAADI, per germline. CDR3 length equals 16 residues. The germline V and J ends were trimmed by 6 bases and 0 bases, with 16 bases remaining between them. The CDR3 sequence: CASRSGDYSSTDTQYF. CDR3 nucleotide sequence: TGCGCCAGCAGATCCGGCGACTACTCCAGCACAGATACGCAGTATTTT.

This clone was observed once. This chain connects TRBV18 to TRBJ1-4; 8 bases are shared with TRBD1. Losses at the gene ends were 5 bases for V and 4 bases for J; bases not matched to a gene: 6. The length of the CDR3 is 15 residues. The germline V gene encodes CDR1 KGHSH and CDR2 LQKENI. In nucleotides, the CDR3 is TGTGCCAGCTCAACCCGGACAGGGAGTAATGAAAAACTGTTTTTT. It codes for CASSTRTGSNEKLFF.

The chain combines TRBV29-1 with TRBJ1-1; a possible D gene is TRBD1 (5 bases). The CDR3 covers 13 residues. Trimming left V 7 bases short and J 1 base short, with 13 bases between. Germline CDR1 and CDR2: SQVTM and ANQGSEA. In DNA form, the CDR3 reads TGCAGCGGATCCAGGGTGTCGAACACTGAAGCTTTCTTT. It translates to CSGSRVSNTEAFF.

Remarks on this clone: Distinct nucleotide sequences in the sample also encode this CDR3. The chain employs TRBV5-1 and TRBJ2-3; 8 positions agree with TRBD1. CDR1 SGHRS and CDR2 YFSETQ come from the germline V gene. This CDR3 region has 14 residues. V was pared by 3 bases and J by 3 bases, with 3 bases of the junction left unmatched. CDR3 DNA: TGCGCCAGCAGCTCGGACAGGGTAACAGATACGCAGTATTTT. Amino acid sequence: CASSSDRVTDTQYF.

This chain uses TRBV5-4 with TRBJ2-5, with D perhaps TRBD2 (7 bases). Germline values: CDR1 SGHNT, CDR2 YYREEE (reference sequence). CDR3 size: 15 residues. With 4 bases removed from V and 4 bases from J, the gap between germline ends came to 17 bases. CDR3 nucleotide sequence: TGTGCCAGCAGCCGAAAAGGAGGGGGGGGAGAGACCCAGTACTTC. This translates into CASSRKGGGGETQYF.

The rearrangement links TRBV4-1 to TRBJ2-7; D perhaps matches TRBD1 (5 bases). CDR3 size: 19 residues. Germline-derived CDR1 and CDR2 are MGHRA and YSYEKL. V lost 2 bases and J lost 4, with 27 bases in between. CDR3 nucleotide sequence: TGCGCCAGCAGCCAATTTACGTACGTCCCGGCAGGGCAGTTGTACGAGCAGTACTTC. Residues: CASSQFTYVPAGQLYEQYF.

The chain recombines TRBV9 with TRBJ2-1; TRBD1 matches at 9 bases. After removal of 2 bases from V and 1 base from J, the junction contained 4 bases not matched to a gene. CDR3 size: 16 residues. CDR1 is SGDLS, CDR2 YYNGEE, per germline. The CDR3 sequence: CASSVNRGPSYNEQFF. In DNA form, the CDR3 reads TGTGCCAGCAGCGTTAACAGGGGGCCATCCTACAATGAGCAGTTCTTC.

This clone was counted a few times. The rearrangement joins TRBV3-1 (or the pseudogene TRBV3-2) to TRBJ1-5; perhaps TRBD1 as D (6 bases). V lost 4 bases and J 8 bases, leaving 15 bases between the germline ends. CDR1 is LGHDT, CDR2 YNNKEL, per germline (reference sequence). The CDR3 extends over 14 amino acids. The CDR3 coding sequence is TGTGCCAGCAGCCTAACAGGGTCTCGGGAGCCCCAGCATTTT. This translates into CASSLTGSREPQHF.

This chain joins TRBV5-1 and TRBJ1-6; no firm D call. The CDR3 length is 15 residues. Germline CDR1 is SGHRS and CDR2 is YFSETQ. Between the trimmed V and J ends, which lost 4 bases and 7 bases, there was a span of 15 bases. Here the CDR3 DNA reads TGCGCCAGCAGCCCGCTCACCGGGATGAATTCACCCCTCCACTTT. Amino acids: CASSPLTGMNSPLHF.

The chain links TRBV6-4 to TRBJ2-3, with a weak D call TRBD2 (7 bases). V dropped 4 bases and J dropped 2 bases, with 10 bases sitting between them. The CDR3 sequence is 14 residues long. CDR1 is MRHNA, CDR2 SNTAGT, per germline. As DNA, the CDR3 is TGTGCCAGCAGTGTCGGGGGGCCCACAGATACGCAGTATTTT. Translated, it gives CASSVGGPTDTQYF.